This note documents a single T cell receptor beta chain sequence. Antigen specificity is unknown. These data belong to a study of cytomegalovirus exposure and HLA in healthy donors. The study, taken as a whole, reports: It was assumed in the presence/absence analyses that sequencing depth was roughly uniform across donors. The likely explanation for a cluster of highly shared sequence variants was sequencing artifact.

The CDR3 runs 15 residues. Germline CDR1 is SGHTA and CDR2 is FQGNSA. The V segment lost 2 bases and the J segment 3 bases; nucleotides outside the gene matches: 4. The PCR was carried out with 60 Vbeta primers and 13 Jbeta primers. The table came from immunoSEQ multiplex PCR; TCRdb's copy has only in-frame clones and leaves some out. Of around 80,000 clones in the sample, over 60% were seen once. This TCR derives from a male donor in good health and CMV-seropositive. The V call is TRBV7-2, the J call TRBJ2-5; 9 bases are shared with TRBD2. The sample consisted of PBMCs. CDR3: CASSLRAGGKETQYF. The CDR3 nucleotides are TGTGCCAGCAGCTTAAGAGCGGGAGGAAAAGAGACCCAGTACTTC.